Here is one TCR beta chain with its context. Antigen specificity is unknown. The sample is drawn from a study of shared clonotypes between healthy human individuals. The wider study: With ages of 18 to 49, the donors were two women and three men.

The CDR3 is 15 residues long. Looked up from germline, CDR1 is SGHTA and CDR2 is FQGNSA. With 3 bases clipped from V and 5 bases from J, the junction kept 9 bases outside the gene matches. The data were produced by immunoSEQ multiplex PCR, yet TCRdb's version contains in-frame clones alone and is incomplete. This repertoire shows roughly 1,500,000 clones, around 98% found once; its top ten account for roughly 0.42%. Regarding the study as a whole: Clonotypes not shared had lower generation probabilities than those common to all four donors.

What was sequenced was naive CD4+ T cells sorted from blood. Subset indicated: CD45RA+ positively selected. The chain combines TRBV7-2 with TRBJ2-5; TRBD1 matches at 7 bases. This clonotype was obtained from a man aged 25 to 45 in good health. The CDR3 DNA is TGTGCCAGCAGCTTCCGAGACAGGGATTTGGAGACCCAGTACTTC. Its translation: CASSFRDRDLETQYF.